The present TCR beta chain was sequenced within a study of human T cells and chemical hapten exposure. Via MiXCR, TCRdb re-called the RACE reads, giving one row per CDR3 protein. The top ten clones hold approximately 2.4% of a sample with roughly 380,000 distinct CDR3 sequences, 4% to 6% of them seen once. Unmatched junction bases numbered 9, after V lost 6 bases and J lost 0 bases. The CDR3 is made up of 19 amino acids. This clonotype came up many times. As for time point: pre-sensitization, week 0. Treatment given: therapeutic diphenylcyclopropenone sensitization with weekly scalp DPC. This specimen consisted of whole blood, obtained in connection with sensitization to the hapten diphenylcyclopropenone (DPC). The origin of this receptor is a woman in her fifties or sixties with alopecia areata. Some clones in this sample may be carry-over from other donors' samples. The chain recombines TRBV12-3 or TRBV12-4 with TRBJ2-6, with 12 nucleotides matching TRBD2. For the CDR3, the DNA is TGTGCCAGCAGGGCGGAGGGACTAGCGGGCCGCTCTGGGGCCAACGTCCTGACTTTC. It yields the protein CASRAEGLAGRSGANVLTF.